The 21 T cell receptor beta chains below all came from one sample that was sequenced in a study of CD8+ T cells in alopecia areata. Investigators isolated RNA and reverse transcribed it into cDNA to act as the sequencing template. TCRdb keeps only in-frame clones here, not all; method: immunoSEQ multiplex PCR. The sample is made up of around 100,000 clones, none counted only once. The sample consisted of lesional skin. The receptors stem from a C3H/HeJ mouse with alopecia areata. For this mouse line, the MHC haplotype is H2-k.

This clone was observed many times. Germline and genes: mouse. The read stops 4 residues short of the end of the CDR3; the missing end is completed from the germline J gene. The gene calls are TRBV1 and TRBJ2-7; no definite D call. Germline CDR1 and CDR2: NSQYPW and LRSPGD (reference sequence). CDR3 length: 13 residues. CDR3 DNA, as far as it was read: TGCACCTGCAGTGCAGATCCAGTATAT. Translation gives CTCSADPVY. From start to end, the CDR3 is CTCSADPVYEQYF.

The table lists this clone with a few counts. TCRdb gives a protein that differs at residue 10 from what the DNA encodes, so the protein here is translated from the DNA. Germline and genes here are mouse. The read ends 3 residues shy of where the CDR3 ends; the end is completed using the germline J gene. The J gene is TRBJ1-3, the V gene TRBV13-3; TRBD1 might be the D (6 bases). Germline CDR1 is NNHDY and CDR2 is SYVADS. Trimming stripped 9 bases from V and 0 bases from J, with 10 bases between. This CDR3 comprises 13 residues. The CDR3 loop is CATTGSSGNTLYF. The DNA read from the CDR3 is TGTGCCACCACAGGGTCTTCTGGAAATACG. Drawing the rest from reference TRBV13-3 and TRBJ1-3, the complete variable domain is EAAVTQSPRSKVAVTGGKVTLSCHQTNNHDYMYWYRQDTGHGLRLIHYSYVADSTEKGDIPDGYKASRPSQENFSLILELASLSQTAVYFCATTGSSGNTLYFGEGSRLIVV.

The sample holds a few counts of this clone. The protein given in TCRdb and the translation of the DNA differ at residue 11, and the sequence presented here derives from the DNA. Here the gene names and germline are mouse. Read data end 3 residues before the CDR3 end; the end is taken from the germline J gene. J is TRBJ1-3 and V is TRBV17, with TRBD1 matching over 7 bases. Germline V gives CDR1 MNHDT, CDR2 YYDKIL. CDR3 length: 14 amino acids. V gave up 5 bases and J gave up 0 bases; unmatched junction bases: 1. The CDR3 here is CASSDRASGNTLYF. Partial CDR3 DNA: TGTGCTAGCAGTGACAGGGCTTCTGGAAATACG.

There are a few counts of this clone. Gene names are mouse gene names. Coverage ceases 4 residues before the CDR3 finishes, and the germline J gene fills in the end. This chain joins TRBV13-3 and TRBJ2-7; no clear D. Germline V gives CDR1 NNHDY, CDR2 SYVADS. The CDR3 runs 13 residues. CDR3 region: CASSEAETYEQYF. Incomplete CDR3 DNA: TGTGCCAGCAGTGAAGCAGAAACATAT.

A remark on this clone: The gene names here belong to mouse. The read gets to within 4 residues of the CDR3 end, and the germline J gene fills in the rest. V gene TRBV13-3 combines with J gene TRBJ2-4; 8 bases are shared with TRBD1. Germline CDR1 reads NNHDY; CDR2 reads SYVADS. CDR3 length: 14 residues. CDR3 DNA, as far as it was read: TGTGCCAGCAGTGACGCAGGGGGCGGGAAC. This encodes CASSDAGGGN. The entire CDR3 protein is CASSDAGGGNTLYF.

This clone was counted only a few times. Gene names refer to mouse genes. The sample holds other DNA sequences that translate to the same CDR3. The CDR3 loop reads CASSQGLGVYAEQFF. The CDR3 bases that were read are TGTGCCAGCAGCCAAGGACTGGGGGTCTATGCT. The chain employs TRBV5 and TRBJ2-1, with 9 positions matching TRBD2. Coverage ceases 4 residues before the CDR3 finishes, and the germline J gene fills in the end. V was pared by 1 base and J by 3 bases, with 1 base of the junction left unmatched. The CDR3 sequence is 15 residues long. Germline-derived CDR1 and CDR2 are LGHNA and YNLKQL (reference sequence).

Concerning this clone itself: Mouse gene names apply. CDR3 bases read: TGCACCTGCAGTGCAGATGCAACTGGGGAA. Protein product: CTCSADATGE. The complete CDR3 protein is CTCSADATGEEVFF. The chain recombines TRBV1 with TRBJ1-1, with D unresolved. The read gets to within 4 residues of the CDR3 end, and the germline J gene fills in the rest. This CDR3 has 14 amino acids. Germline V CDR1 and CDR2: NSQYPW, LRSPGD (reference sequence).

In the case of this clone: Gene names and germline match the mouse. The sequenced part of the CDR3 DNA is TGTGCCAGCAGTATAGCAGGGAGGAGCACA. Amino acids: CASSIAGRST. The CDR3 in full is CASSIAGRSTEVFF. J is TRBJ1-1 and V is TRBV19, with D possibly being TRBD1 (5 bases). The read is 4 residues too short to cover the CDR3 end, so that end is filled in from the germline J gene. V lost 0 bases and J 4 bases, leaving 10 bases between the germline ends. CDR1 and CDR2 (germline): FNHDT, SITEND (reference sequence). The CDR3 has 14 amino acids.

The sample holds a few counts of this clone. The listed genes are named as in mouse. The missing CDR3 end, 4 residues past where the read stops, is filled in from the germline J gene. The rearrangement joins TRBV1 to TRBJ2-3, with 7 bases identical to TRBD2. Germline V gene sequence: CDR1 NSQYPW, CDR2 LRSPGD (reference sequence). V lost 3 bases and J lost 0; bases outside the gene matches: 6. This CDR3 comprises 16 residues. CDR3 DNA, as far as it was read: TGCACCTGCAGTGCTCGCGCTGGGGGTAGTGCAGAA. Translation gives CTCSARAGGSAE. In full, the CDR3 is CTCSARAGGSAETLYF.

For this clone: Gene and germline names: mouse. With the read ending 4 residues before the CDR3 end, the germline J gene is used to fill in that end. This rearrangement joins TRBV13-3 to TRBJ2-1, with TRBD1 as a possible D gene (5 bases). V shed 2 bases and J shed 5 bases, with 8 bases lying between them. Looked up from germline, CDR1 is NNHDY and CDR2 is SYVADS. This CDR3 has 13 amino acids. CDR3 sequence reads: CASSDRADAEQFF. The CDR3 DNA, read in part, is TGTGCCAGCAGTGACAGGGCAGATGCT.

This clone came up a few times. Mouse names are used for the genes. The read is 4 residues too short to cover the CDR3 end, so that end is filled in from the germline J gene. The J gene is TRBJ2-3, the V gene TRBV13-3; the match to TRBD2 covers 10 bases. Trimming cost V 3 bases and J 2 bases; bases outside gene matches: 6. Germline CDR1 is NNHDY and CDR2 is SYVADS. The CDR3 spans 16 residues. The sequenced CDR3 bases are TGTGCCAGCAGTGTGACTGGGGGGTATGATGCAGAA. This gives the protein CASSVTGGYDAE. The full CDR3 sequence reads CASSVTGGYDAETLYF.

This clone was observed at least ten times. The gene names given are mouse names. The CDR3 goes on 4 residues after the read ends, and that part is filled in from the germline J gene. The V and J genes are TRBV1 and TRBJ2-3, with a possible D match to TRBD1 (6 bases). V shed 0 bases and J shed 0 bases, with 10 bases lying between them. This CDR3 comprises 16 residues. Per the germline V gene, CDR1 is NSQYPW and CDR2 is LRSPGD (reference sequence). The part of the CDR3 DNA that was read is TGCACCTGCAGTGCAGATGGGACAACTAGTGCAGAA. Translating gives CTCSADGTTSAE. The entire CDR3 protein is CTCSADGTTSAETLYF.

Regarding this clone: Mouse gene names and germline throughout. The read stops 4 residues short of the end of the CDR3; the missing end is completed from the germline J gene. This rearrangement joins TRBV13-3 to TRBJ2-5; 7 nucleotides align to TRBD1. The germline V gene has CDR1 NNHDY and CDR2 SYVADS. The ends lost 5 bases at V and 0 bases at J; junction bases unmatched: 3. The CDR3 contains 14 residues. The CDR3 loop reads CASSETGNQDTQYF. The CDR3 DNA, read in part, is TGTGCCAGCAGCGAGACAGGGAACCAAGAC.

As concerns this clone: Gene names follow the mouse nomenclature. The CDR3 end falls 4 residues outside the read, so it is completed with the germline J gene. The rearrangement joins TRBV13-3 to TRBJ2-2; 8 bases map to TRBD1. Per germline, CDR1 NNHDY and CDR2 SYVADS. The CDR3 is made up of 14 amino acids. The V segment lost 6 bases and the J segment 4 bases; nucleotides outside the gene matches: 5. The sequenced CDR3 bases are TGTGCCAGCACTCAGGGGGCGGGCACCGGG. Its protein is CASTQGAGTG. The full CDR3 is CASTQGAGTGQLYF.

In this sample, this clone turned up a few times. Gene names are the mouse ones. The CDR3 extends 4 residues past the end of the read, so its final part is completed from the germline J gene. This chain connects TRBV13-2 to TRBJ1-1; 9 bases match TRBD1. Germline CDR1 is NNHNN and CDR2 is SYGAGS (reference sequence). The length of the CDR3 is 15 residues. CDR3 protein: CASGDAWGTGPEVFF. The covered CDR3 bases are TGTGCCAGCGGTGATGCATGGGGGACAGGGCCA.

This clone turned up a few times. Mouse gene names apply. The sequenced fragment ends 4 residues before the CDR3 boundary, so the rest is inferred from the germline J gene. The chain carries TRBV14 and TRBJ2-2; TRBD2 is a possible D gene (5 bases). This CDR3 is 16 amino acids long. Trimming shortened V by 0 bases and J by 1 base, and 10 bases separated the two germline ends. CDR1 SGHDT and CDR2 FRDEAV come from the germline V gene. The DNA read from the CDR3 is TGTGCCAGCAGTTTCTGGGTGGGGAAAAACACCGGG. This encodes CASSFWVGKNTG. From start to end, the CDR3 is CASSFWVGKNTGQLYF.

In this sample, this clone turned up many times. Each gene name is a mouse one. Read data end 4 residues before the CDR3 end; the end is taken from the germline J gene. V and J are TRBV1 and TRBJ1-4; TRBD1 agrees at 11 bases. The CDR3 runs 16 residues. CDR1 and CDR2 from the germline V gene are NSQYPW and LRSPGD (reference sequence). J was trimmed by 2 bases and V by 1 base; bases with no gene match: 0. CDR3 DNA (partial): TGCACCTGCAGTGCAGGGGACAGGGGGTCCAACGAA. This gives the protein CTCSAGDRGSNE. The full CDR3 reads CTCSAGDRGSNERLFF.

This clone showed up just a few times. Each gene name is a mouse one. The CDR3 extends 4 residues past the end of the read, so its final part is completed from the germline J gene. V and J are TRBV1 and TRBJ2-2, with TRBD2 matching over 7 bases. From germline, CDR1 is NSQYPW and CDR2 LRSPGD (reference sequence). Trimming took 3 bases from V and 4 from J; bases not matched to a gene: 2. This CDR3 spans 14 amino acids. The sequenced part of the CDR3 DNA is TGCACCTGCAGTGCTGGGGGGTTCACCGGG. This gives the protein CTCSAGGFTG. The whole CDR3 sequence is CTCSAGGFTGQLYF.

Note on this clone: Here the gene names and germline are mouse. The read is 4 residues too short to cover the CDR3 end, so that end is filled in from the germline J gene. This chain joins TRBV13-1 and TRBJ2-7; D gene unclear. The CDR3 is 13 residues long. V lost 5 bases, J lost 0 bases, and 9 bases lay in between. CDR1 and CDR2 from the germline V gene are NSHNY and SYGAGN. The CDR3 DNA, read in part, is TGTGCCAGCAGCCTTGGGTTCTCCTAT. It is translated as CASSLGFSY. The whole CDR3 sequence reads CASSLGFSYEQYF.

This clone was found a few times. The genes and germline here are from mouse. With the read ending 4 residues before the CDR3 end, the germline J gene is used to fill in that end. Other DNA sequences from this sample encode an identical CDR3 as well. V and J are TRBV17 and TRBJ2-5; TRBD1 matches 8 bases. J was trimmed by 2 bases and V by 3 bases; bases with no gene match: 1. The CDR3 is 14 residues long. Germline lookup yields CDR1 MNHDT and CDR2 YYDKIL. The CDR3 sequence is CASSSGTGQDTQYF. CDR3 bases read: TGTGCTAGCAGTAGCGGGACAGGCCAAGAC.

The sample holds a few counts of this clone. All gene names here are mouse names. The CDR3 is cut off 4 residues early in the read; its end comes from the germline J gene. V gene TRBV19 combines with J gene TRBJ1-4; TRBD1 aligns across 8 bases. The CDR3 is made up of 14 amino acids. Trimming took 4 bases from V and 5 from J; bases not matched to a gene: 4. Germline assignment: CDR1 FNHDT and CDR2 SITEND (reference sequence). CDR3 region: CASSRTGRNERLFF. The DNA read from the CDR3 is TGTGCCAGCAGTCGGACAGGGAGAAACGAA.